This T cell receptor beta chain emerged from a study of radiotherapy plus CTLA-4 blockade in lung cancer. Study as a whole: Objective responses were recorded in roughly 17% of patients, with disease control recorded in 31%.

On this clone: The antigen is undetermined.

The V and J ends lost 7 bases and 2 bases, in that order; junction bases with no gene match: 9. This CDR3 contains 14 residues. Germline V lookup: CDR1 SGHNT, CDR2 YYREEE (reference sequence). General observations from the study: After treatment with radiotherapy plus ipilimumab, TCR clones that came from the tumor expanded in blood. Increased serum interferon-beta after radiation also reportedly predicted response strongly.

CTLA-4 blockade using ipilimumab, together with focal radiation, was received by patients with chemo-refractory metastatic non-small-cell lung cancer. The method was immunoSEQ multiplex PCR; TCRdb's version includes in-frame clones alone and lacks a portion of them. The profile shows 55,000 to 65,000 clones, just over 75% of them singletons. Sequencing used peripheral blood, obtained from a patient treated with radiotherapy plus ipilimumab. This TCR was recovered from a human donor with non-small cell lung cancer who had a partial response to radiotherapy plus ipilimumab. J is TRBJ2-7 and V is TRBV5-4, with TRBD2 matching 7 bases. CDR3 coding DNA: TGTGCCAGCGGTTGGGCTAGCGGCCCCTACGAGCAGTACTTC. Protein sequence: CASGWASGPYEQYF.